One sample yielded the 12 T cell receptor beta chains listed below, sequenced in a study of cytomegalovirus exposure and HLA in healthy donors. With 60 Vbeta and 13 Jbeta primers, the PCR was carried out. Using immunoSEQ multiplex PCR, the repertoire was profiled, and TCRdb retains in-frame clones only, with some absent. The repertoire holds around 94,000 clones, with roughly three quarters as singletons. Sequenced material: PBMCs. All receptors come from a woman aged 55 to 70 in good health and CMV-seropositive.

This rearrangement joins TRBV18 to TRBJ1-1, with D perhaps TRBD1 (5 bases). The CDR3 is 14 residues long. CDR1 KGHSH and CDR2 LQKENI come from the germline V gene. V lost 1 base and J 6 bases, leaving 12 bases between the germline ends. CDR3 sequence (DNA): TGTGCCAGCTCACCACAGGCAGGGAGGGCTGAAGCTTTCTTT. As protein: CASSPQAGRAEAFF.

The chain employs TRBV10-3 and TRBJ2-1, with 10 bases aligning to TRBD2. This CDR3 has 15 amino acids. V lost 11 bases, J lost 3 bases, and 10 bases stayed unmatched. Germline CDR1 ENHRY, CDR2 SYGVKD. Here the CDR3 DNA reads TGTGCCTCCCAGGGGGCTAGCGGGGGCTACAATGAGCAGTTCTTC. Translated, it gives CASQGASGGYNEQFF.

This clone showed up just once. J is TRBJ2-3 and V is TRBV27, with TRBD1 as a possible D gene (5 bases). V lost 6 bases, J lost 8 bases, and 18 bases lay in between. This CDR3 has 14 residues. Germline V CDR1 and CDR2: MNHEY, SMNVEV (reference sequence). The CDR3 bases are TGTGCCAGCAGGCCAAGGCCAGGGCAGGGTACGCAGTATTTT. This sequence encodes CASRPRPGQGTQYF.

In this sample, this clone turned up once. V gene TRBV5-6 combines with J gene TRBJ2-5, with a weak D call TRBD1 (5 bases). TRBJ2-7 explains the end of the DNA better; the J call may be wrong. There are 15 residues in the CDR3. Germline CDR1 is SGHDT and CDR2 is YYEEEE. Here the CDR3 reads CASSLRTLSSYEQYF. In DNA, the CDR3 is TGTGCCAGCAGCTTGCGGACACTTTCTTCCTACGAGCAGTACTTC.

The rearrangement links TRBV5-1 to TRBJ2-7; 8 bases match TRBD2. Germline V lookup: CDR1 SGHRS, CDR2 YFSETQ. With V trimmed by 4 bases and J by 7 bases, 13 bases remained unmatched. There are 15 residues in the CDR3. CDR3 nucleotides: TGCGCCAGCAGCCCCCCCGGAGGACTAGCTGTGGAGCAGTACTTC. Translation: CASSPPGGLAVEQYF.

This chain joins TRBV19 and TRBJ2-5; 8 bases match TRBD1. Germline values: CDR1 LNHDA, CDR2 SQIVND (reference sequence). The CDR3 totals 16 residues. V dropped 6 bases and J dropped 4; count of bases not matched to a gene: 13. The CDR3 DNA reads TGTGCCAGTAGACGAACAGGGACAGGAATATCAGAGACCCAGTACTTC. It is translated as CASRRTGTGISETQYF.

V and J are TRBV6-6 and TRBJ1-6; no reliable D call. The CDR3 contains 16 residues. V was pared by 2 bases and J by 10 bases, with 18 bases between. In germline, CDR1 is MNHNY, CDR2 SVGAGI (reference sequence). CDR3 protein: CASSYTPERLVSPLHF. The CDR3 nucleotides are TGTGCCAGCAGTTACACCCCCGAGCGTTTGGTGTCACCCCTCCACTTT.

The chain recombines TRBV2 with TRBJ2-2, with D possibly matching TRBD2 (5 bases). Germline V gene sequence: CDR1 SNHLY, CDR2 FYNNEI. The CDR3 length is 15 residues. V was trimmed by 2 bases and J by 0 bases, leaving 7 bases between them. The DNA of the CDR3 is TGTGCCAGCAGTGAATTGCGGGCGAACACCGGGGAGCTGTTTTTT. Encoded protein: CASSELRANTGELFF.

The rearrangement joins TRBV27 to TRBJ1-5, with D perhaps matching TRBD1 (6 bases). V was trimmed by 6 bases and J by 0 bases, leaving 12 bases between them. CDR1 and CDR2 from the germline V gene are MNHEY and SMNVEV (reference sequence). The CDR3 is 15 residues long. CDR3 in amino acids: CASSLDRRSNQPQHF. The CDR3 DNA reads TGTGCCAGCAGCCTGGACAGACGTAGCAATCAGCCCCAGCATTTT.

This sequence joins TRBV2 and TRBJ2-3; TRBD2 is a possible D gene (5 bases). V dropped 4 bases and J dropped 2 bases, with 7 bases sitting between them. This CDR3 contains 13 residues. Germline V gene data show CDR1 as SNHLY and CDR2 as FYNNEI. CDR3 sequence reads: CASSGEFTDTQYF. CDR3 in DNA: TGTGCCAGCAGTGGGGAGTTCACAGATACGCAGTATTTT.

CDR3 nucleotides: TGTGCCAGCAGCTTTGGAGGACTAGGGAGCGGCGGGGAGCTGTTTTTT. It yields the protein CASSFGGLGSGGELFF. This sequence joins TRBV5-5 and TRBJ2-2; 7 bases map to TRBD2. Germline CDR1 reads SGHKS; CDR2 reads YYEKEE (reference sequence). The CDR3 is 16 residues long. V shed 2 bases and J 7 bases; nucleotides not matched to a gene: 11.

Here the CDR3 reads CASSELIPGQGNYEQYF. The CDR3 nucleotides read TGCGCCAGCAGTGAGCTAATTCCGGGACAGGGCAACTACGAGCAGTACTTC. This chain links TRBV10-1 with TRBJ2-7; 9 nucleotides line up with TRBD1. The CDR3 spans 17 residues. V shed 2 bases and J 3 bases; nucleotides not matched to a gene: 11. CDR1 and CDR2 (germline): WNHNN, SYGVQD (reference sequence).